A selection of T cell receptor beta chains follows, all from one sample in a study of blood T cell repertoires in COVID-19. The data were produced by immunoSEQ multiplex PCR, yet TCRdb's version contains in-frame clones alone and is incomplete. The table has some 180,000 clones, more than 70% seen once. The sequencing sample was made of peripheral blood. The receptors derive from a man aged 50-60 years who had recovered from COVID-19. CDR3s include the opening cysteine and the closing phenylalanine or tryptophan. D genes are given only for firm matches. Clone size is stated in some rows and not others, as once, few, many or a class when expanded.

TGCGCCAGCAGGATCGGCGTGGGGGCACGAGAGACCCAGTACTTC,CASRIGVGARETQYF,.,.,TRBJ2-5,TRBV5-1
TGTGCCAGCAGCTTAGCGGGGGGCGGCACCGGGGAGCTGTTTTTT,CASSLAGGGTGELFF,.,.,TRBJ2-2,TRBV13
TGTGCCAGCAGGGACGGCGGGGGGGCGCAGTACTTC,CASRDGGGAQYF,TRBD2,.,TRBJ2-7,TRBV12-3/TRBV12-4
TGTGCCAGCAGCTTAGGAGGGGCCCGGTACAATGAGCAGTTCTTC,CASSLGGARYNEQFF,.,.,TRBJ2-1,TRBV28
TGTGCCAGCAGCTTCGATCTAGCGGCACAAGAGACCCAGTACTTC,CASSFDLAAQETQYF,TRBD2,.,TRBJ2-5,TRBV7-2
TGTGCCAGCAGCCTGCCGACAGGGGTGGGTGAAAAACTGTTTTTT,CASSLPTGVGEKLFF,TRBD1,.,TRBJ1-4,TRBV3-1/TRBV3-2
TGTGCCAGCGCTAACCCGTCCACTGAAGCTTTCTTT,CASANPSTEAFF,.,.,TRBJ1-1,TRBV18
TGTGCCAGCAGTCTTACCTACGAGCAGTACTTC,CASSLTYEQYF,.,.,TRBJ2-7,TRBV28
TGTGCCACCAGCAGAGCCAGGGGACAGGAAGGGAGAACTAATGAAAAACTGTTTTTT,CATSRARGQEGRTNEKLFF,TRBD1,.,TRBJ1-4,TRBV15
TGTGCCAGCATTATAGCGGGGACCTACTACGAGCAGTACTTC,CASIIAGTYYEQYF,TRBD2,.,TRBJ2-7,TRBV6-5
TGTGCCAGCAGTACACTACTAGCGGGGGGAAGCTACAATGAGCAGTTCTTC,CASSTLLAGGSYNEQFF,TRBD2,few,TRBJ2-1,TRBV6-2/TRBV6-3
TGCAGCGAGAGGACAGGGCCGGATGAGCAGTTCTTC,CSERTGPDEQFF,TRBD1,.,TRBJ2-1,TRBV29-1
TGTGCCAGCAGCCAAACTAGCATGGTAGAGACCCAGTACTTC,CASSQTSMVETQYF,.,once,TRBJ2-5,TRBV14
TGTGCCAGCAGTTACCTACAGGGAACCGGGGAGCTGTTTTTT,CASSYLQGTGELFF,.,few,TRBJ2-2,TRBV6-5
TGTGCCAGCAGTTACGGCGGGTCGAACACCGGGGAGCTGTTTTTT,CASSYGGSNTGELFF,.,.,TRBJ2-2,TRBV6-2/TRBV6-3
TGTGCCAGCAGCACAGGGGACGGAAACACCATATATTTT,CASSTGDGNTIYF,TRBD1,.,TRBJ1-3,TRBV6-5
TGTGCCAGCAGGGGGGACAGGGGCTTCACTGAAGCTTTCTTT,CASRGDRGFTEAFF,TRBD1,once,TRBJ1-1,TRBV2
TGTGCCAGCAGGGCCTGGAATTCACCCCTCCACTTT,CASRAWNSPLHF,.,.,TRBJ1-6,TRBV21-1
TGTGCCAGCAGCCCCCGCGGCGGGGGGCGGGATACGCAGTATTTT,CASSPRGGGRDTQYF,TRBD2,.,TRBJ2-3,TRBV6-2/TRBV6-3
TGTGCCAGCAGCTCGCAAATTAGCGGGAGGGTGGCAGATACGCAGTATTTT,CASSSQISGRVADTQYF,TRBD2,.,TRBJ2-3,TRBV7-9
TGTGCCAGCAGCTTAGTGGTGGCGGGGGGGTTAACAACAGATACGCAGTATTTT,CASSLVVAGGLTTDTQYF,TRBD2,.,TRBJ2-3,TRBV11-2
TGTGCCAGCAGTTTATCCTGGGGGACACTTGAGCAGTTCTTC,CASSLSWGTLEQFF,.,.,TRBJ2-1,TRBV27
TGTGCCACCAGCAGAGCGGGGGGGACGGTGGAGACCCAGTACTTC,CATSRAGGTVETQYF,TRBD2,.,TRBJ2-5,TRBV15
TGCGCCAGCAGCCTGGGGGGTGCTAGCGGGATTTCTCCCGGGGAGCTGTTTTTT,CASSLGGASGISPGELFF,TRBD2,.,TRBJ2-2,TRBV5-1
TGTGCCAGCAGGTCCAGGGGGACTGGAAACACCATATATTTT,CASRSRGTGNTIYF,TRBD1,.,TRBJ1-3,TRBV6-5
TGTGCCAGTGGACAGGACCTCAATCAGCCCCAGCATTTT,CASGQDLNQPQHF,TRBD1,few,TRBJ1-5,TRBV19
TGTGCCAGCAGTTTACGTTTTGGCGGGAGGGCCGATACGCAGTATTTT,CASSLRFGGRADTQYF,TRBD2,.,TRBJ2-3,TRBV27
TGTGCCAGCAGCAAAGCCTACCGGACAGGGGGCTTTTTTCACCAAGAGACCCAGTACTTC,CASSKAYRTGGFFHQETQYF,.,.,TRBJ2-5,TRBV21-1
TGTGCCAGCAGCGAGGGGACAGGGGGCGCTGGCTACACCTTC,CASSEGTGGAGYTF,TRBD1,.,TRBJ1-2,TRBV7-2
TGTGCCAGCAGTTATTCGAGGGGAGGGGGCAATCAGCCCCAGCATTTT,CASSYSRGGGNQPQHF,.,.,TRBJ1-5,TRBV6-6
TGCGCCAGCAGTGAAACTAGCGGGGGGGCGAGCACAGATACGCAGTATTTT,CASSETSGGASTDTQYF,TRBD2,.,TRBJ2-3,TRBV10-1
TGCGCCAGCAGCCGGACTCGGGGGAACCAGCCCCAGCATTTT,CASSRTRGNQPQHF,.,.,TRBJ1-5,TRBV4-3
TGTGCCAGCAGCTTAGCCGGGGGATCTAGCACAGATACGCAGTATTTT,CASSLAGGSSTDTQYF,.,.,TRBJ2-3,TRBV7-2
TGTGCCAGCAGCTTTTTCGGGGATACGCAGTATTTT,CASSFFGDTQYF,.,.,TRBJ2-3,TRBV5-6
TGTGCCAGCAGTGAATTTCGGACAGGGAGTGAAAAACTGTTTTTT,CASSEFRTGSEKLFF,TRBD1,.,TRBJ1-4,TRBV25-1
TGTGCCAGCACCCCGTGGAGATCTGGCTCTGGAAACACCATATATTTT,CASTPWRSGSGNTIYF,.,once,TRBJ1-3,TRBV6-2/TRBV6-3
TGTGCCAGTAGTACGAGGACAGGGGAAGCTTTCTTT,CASSTRTGEAFF,TRBD1,.,TRBJ1-1,TRBV19